The 7 T cell receptor beta chains presented below share a single source sample, sequenced in a study of human T cells and chemical hapten exposure. The time point was: pre-sensitization, week 0. Treatment here: therapeutic diphenylcyclopropenone sensitization with weekly scalp DPC. A single record per CDR3 protein comes from TCRdb applying MiXCR to the RACE reads. This table has under 300,000 distinct CDR3 sequences, approximately 8.6% appearing once. The specimen was whole blood, collected in connection with sensitization to the hapten diphenylcyclopropenone (DPC). The receptor set was obtained from a woman between 35 and 50 years old with alopecia areata. Some clones in this sample may be carry-over from other donors' samples.

This clonotype turned up a few times. V usage is TRBV20-1 and J usage is TRBJ2-3; D is ambiguous. CDR1 DFQATT and CDR2 SNEGSKA come from the germline V gene (reference sequence). The CDR3 has 13 residues. The V end lost 7 bases, the J end lost 6 bases, and 17 bases lay between the germline ends. The CDR3 loop is CSGAASPADTQYF. The CDR3 DNA reads as TGCAGTGGCGCGGCATCCCCTGCGGATACGCAGTATTTT.

V is TRBV12-3 or TRBV12-4 and J is TRBJ2-7, with 7 bases aligning to TRBD1. This CDR3 is built from 14 residues. Unmatched junction bases numbered 4, after V lost 2 bases and J lost 3 bases. For the CDR3, the DNA is TGTGCCAGCAGTTTATCCGGGACAGTCTACGAGCAGTACTTC. It yields the protein CASSLSGTVYEQYF.

This rearrangement joins TRBV11-2 to TRBJ2-1, with D possibly TRBD1 on 6 matching bases. Germline loops: CDR1 SGHAT, CDR2 FQNNGV. The germline V and J ends were trimmed by 2 bases and 2 bases, with 13 bases remaining between them. CDR3 length: 16 amino acids. The CDR3 region has the DNA TGTGCCAGCAGCTTATCGACAGGAGTGCCCTACAATGAGCAGTTCTTC. Translated, it gives CASSLSTGVPYNEQFF.

This clonotype has at least ten counts. The V and J genes are TRBV2 and TRBJ2-1; the D gene is possibly TRBD1 (6 bases). CDR3 length: 11 residues. V shed 6 bases and J shed 9 bases, with 9 bases lying between them. CDR1 and CDR2 (germline): SNHLY, FYNNEI. CDR3 loop: CASRMGAEQFF. CDR3 DNA sequence: TGTGCCAGCAGGATGGGGGCTGAGCAGTTCTTC.

There are a few counts of this clonotype. The chain uses TRBV29-1 and TRBJ1-2; D uncertain. CDR1 and CDR2 (germline): SQVTM, ANQGSEA. Trimming shortened V by 7 bases and J by 4 bases, and 13 bases separated the two germline ends. The length of the CDR3 is 12 residues. The CDR3 loop is CSAVDDFYGYTF. The CDR3 nucleotides are TGCAGCGCCGTCGATGACTTCTATGGCTACACCTTC.

A note on this clonotype: A clone one base away is much larger, so this may be a read error. This chain links TRBV2 with TRBJ2-5; D not resolved. Deletions cut 5 bases from V and 4 bases from J, with 5 bases between. The CDR3 totals 11 residues. The germline gives CDR1 SNHLY, CDR2 FYNNEI. The CDR3 spells CASSIRETQYF. Here the CDR3 DNA reads TGTGCCAGCAGTATCCGAGAGACCCAGTACTTC. Variable domain in full (rest from reference TRBV2 and TRBJ2-5): EPEVTQTPSHQVTQMGQEVILRCVPISNHLYFYWYRQILGQKVEFLVSFYNNEISEKSEIFDDQFSVERPDGSNFTLKIRSTKLEDSAMYFCASSIRETQYFGPGTRLLVL.

The V gene is TRBV29-1, the J gene TRBJ2-7; D not resolved. Trimming removed 7 bases at V and 2 bases at J, with 9 bases between. Looked up from germline, CDR1 is SQVTM and CDR2 is ANQGSEA. The CDR3 consists of 11 residues. CDR3 amino acids: CSAVSAYEQYF. The CDR3 region has the DNA TGCAGCGCCGTGAGCGCCTACGAGCAGTACTTC.